The present entry profiles one T cell receptor beta chain with its context. The data derive from a study of blood T cell repertoires in COVID-19. Background on the study: COVID-19 samples collected from the United States, Italy and Spain covered acute and convalescent phases.

Sequenced by immunoSEQ multiplex PCR; TCRdb stores in-frame clones only, minus some. The table lists 140,000 or so clones, approximately 80% of them singletons, with roughly a tenth in the top ten. Germline V CDR1 and CDR2: SNHLY, FYNNEI. This CDR3 is built from 15 residues. With 7 bases removed from V and 2 bases from J, the gap between germline ends came to 17 bases. Sequencing input: peripheral blood. The sequence derives from a man aged 55 to 70 with active or convalescent COVID-19. The rearrangement uses TRBV2 and TRBJ1-2; TRBD1 might be the D (6 bases). CDR3 nucleotides: TGTGCCAGCACCCAAGCCTCAGGGACAAACTATGGCTACACCTTC. Protein: CASTQASGTNYGYTF.